This TCR beta chain derives from a study of shared clonotypes between healthy human individuals. Profiling relied on immunoSEQ multiplex PCR, and the TCRdb table lists in-frame clones only, not all of them. This sample has 450,000 to 700,000 clones; roughly 96% occur once, and the top ten carry 0.11%. Germline V gene lookup returns CDR1 MNHEY and CDR2 SMNVEV (reference sequence). The CDR3 consists of 14 residues. V lost 5 bases, J lost 7 bases, and 8 bases stayed unmatched. CD45RO-negative, CCR7-positively selected cells formed the naive CD8 fraction, excluding terminally differentiated effector memory CD45RA+ cells.

The sequenced material came from naive CD8+ T cells sorted from blood. The sequence came from a young woman in good health. This chain links TRBV27 with TRBJ2-1; 7 nucleotides match TRBD2. In DNA form, the CDR3 reads TGTGCCAGCAGTCCCGGGGCGGGAGCTAATGAGCAGTTCTTC. The encoded protein is CASSPGAGANEQFF.